This T cell receptor (beta chain) is from a study of cytomegalovirus exposure and HLA in healthy donors. The PCR employed 60 Vbeta primers together with 13 Jbeta primers. Only in-frame clones appear in the TCRdb table, and some are missing; sequencing was by immunoSEQ multiplex PCR. The data show under 300,000 clones, around four fifths seen once. On this clone: Its target is not known.

Findings and caveats of the study: Cytomegalovirus-associated TCR beta chains were listed, numbering roughly 150. A later look showed TCR association rates differing by HLA locus, highest for DRB1 and lowest for HLA-C.

The V gene's germline CDR1 is SGHTA and CDR2 FQGTGA. The CDR3 spans 16 residues. Trimming removed 5 bases from V and 6 bases from J; junction bases left unmatched: 11. Healthy people donating bone marrow made up the donors. Sequencing was performed on PBMCs. This TCR was recovered from a woman aged 40 to 50 in good health and CMV-seropositive. The chain employs TRBV7-3 and TRBJ2-2; 8 bases are a match to TRBD2. The CDR3 sequence: CASSPPGTRTPGELFF. The CDR3 DNA is TGTGCCAGCAGCCCACCCGGGACTAGAACACCCGGGGAGCTGTTTTTT.